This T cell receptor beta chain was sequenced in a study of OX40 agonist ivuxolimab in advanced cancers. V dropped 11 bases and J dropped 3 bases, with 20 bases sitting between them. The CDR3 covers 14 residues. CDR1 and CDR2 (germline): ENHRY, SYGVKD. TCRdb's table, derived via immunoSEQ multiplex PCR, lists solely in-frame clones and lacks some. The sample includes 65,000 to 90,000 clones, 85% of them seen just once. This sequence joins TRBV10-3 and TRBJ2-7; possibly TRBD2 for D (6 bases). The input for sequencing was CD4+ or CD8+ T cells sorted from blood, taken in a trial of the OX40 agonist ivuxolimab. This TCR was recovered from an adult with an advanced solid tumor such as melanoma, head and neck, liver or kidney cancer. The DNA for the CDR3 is TGTGCCTTAGGGCGGAGGGAGTTAGGCTACGAGCAGTACTTC. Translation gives CALGRRELGYEQYF.